Shown below are 13 T cell receptor beta chains from a single sample sequenced in a study of blood T cells in healthy people across ages. A J-beta primer mix and a sample-barcoded 5' primer were used in a second PCR of about 7 to 12 cycles. TCRdb re-analysed the 5' RACE reads in MiXCR, keeping a single row per CDR3 protein. The sample contains 500,000 to 650,000 distinct CDR3 sequences, around a quarter of which appear only once. In addition, the sample was reused for a study of T cells of mothers and their children.

Material for sequencing was blood. These receptors all stem from a boy aged 2 to 10 in good health.

The chain has TRBV11-2 and TRBJ2-4, with D possibly being TRBD2 (6 bases). The CDR3 runs 15 residues. Trimming removed 3 bases at V and 7 bases at J, with 16 bases between. In germline, CDR1 is SGHAT, CDR2 FQNNGV. The CDR3 DNA follows: TGTGCCAGCAGCTTTGGCGGGGTGTCATGGAACATTCAGTACTTC. This sequence encodes CASSFGGVSWNIQYF.

The J gene is TRBJ2-3, the V gene TRBV6-6, with TRBD2 matching 10 bases. This CDR3 has 17 residues. Germline V gene lookup returns CDR1 MNHNY and CDR2 SVGAGI (reference sequence). With V trimmed by 8 bases and J by 2 bases, 13 bases remained unmatched. The CDR3 sequence is CASQFGRLAGFTDTQYF. The DNA of the CDR3 is TGTGCCAGCCAGTTTGGAAGACTAGCGGGCTTCACAGATACGCAGTATTTT.

A note on this clonotype: The junction and the germline gene differ at one end; a read error may be behind it. This sequence joins TRBV12-3 or TRBV12-4 and TRBJ2-7; 8 bases are a match to TRBD2. The CDR3 spans 13 residues. The CDR3 here is CAGSPSGRVEQYF. CDR3 coding DNA: TGTGCCGGCAGCCCCTCCGGGAGGGTCGAGCAGTACTTC.

This clonotype has just a few counts. The J gene is TRBJ1-2, the V gene TRBV2, with D possibly TRBD1 on 6 matching bases. The germline V gene has CDR1 SNHLY and CDR2 FYNNEI. This CDR3 comprises 12 residues. V dropped 7 bases and J dropped 7 bases, with 13 bases sitting between them. Here the CDR3 reads CASKGDLGGYTF. The CDR3 DNA follows: TGTGCCAGCAAGGGGGACCTAGGTGGCTACACCTTC.

The chain links TRBV10-3 to TRBJ1-4, with TRBD1 matching over 11 bases. The CDR3 covers 15 residues. V trimming: 4 bases; J trimming: 5 bases; junction bases outside the gene matches: 3. Germline V gene lookup returns CDR1 ENHRY and CDR2 SYGVKD. CDR3: CAISGDRGSNEKLFF. The CDR3 DNA is TGTGCCATCAGTGGGGACAGGGGGAGCAATGAAAAACTGTTTTTT.

This clonotype was found a few times. This sequence joins TRBV4-3 and TRBJ2-7; 12 positions match TRBD2. The germline gives CDR1 LGHNA, CDR2 YSLEER. The CDR3 contains 16 residues. V shed 0 bases and J 5 bases; nucleotides not matched to a gene: 5. CDR3 nucleotides: TGCGCCAGCAGCCAAGATCTAGCGGGAGGGTACGACGAGCAGTACTTC. Amino acids: CASSQDLAGGYDEQYF.

The J gene is TRBJ2-5, the V gene TRBV6-1, with 8 bases that match TRBD1. The better agreement between TRBJ2-7 and the DNA end casts doubt on the J call. CDR1 MNHNS and CDR2 SASEGT come from the germline V gene. The CDR3 covers 14 residues. CDR3 nucleotide sequence: TGTGCCAGCAGTATCGGACAGGGTACCTACGAGCAGTACTTC. It yields the protein CASSIGQGTYEQYF.

This clonotype has a handful of counts. The J gene is TRBJ2-2, the V gene TRBV7-2, with 7 nucleotides matching TRBD2. V was pared by 7 bases and J by 8 bases, with 7 bases of the junction left unmatched. The CDR3 is 13 amino acids. Germline CDR1 and CDR2: SGHTA and FQGNSA. The CDR3 sequence is CASTLSSGGELFF. CDR3 DNA sequence: TGTGCCAGCACCCTTTCTAGCGGTGGGGAGCTGTTTTTT. Complete variable domain (other parts from reference TRBV7-2 and TRBJ2-2): GAGVSQSPSNKVTEKGKDVELRCDPISGHTALYWYRQSLGQGLEFLIYFQGNSAPDKSGLPSDRFSAERTGGSVSTLTIQRTQQEDSAVYLCASTLSSGGELFFGEGSRLTVL.

The chain recombines TRBV9 with TRBJ1-4; 9 positions agree with TRBD1. The germline V gene encodes CDR1 SGDLS and CDR2 YYNGEE. Trimming took 4 bases from V and 5 from J; bases not matched to a gene: 9. The CDR3 is 16 residues long. The CDR3 region has the DNA TGTGCCAGCAGCACGAGAGGGACAGGGCTGAATGAAAAACTGTTTTTT. Translation: CASSTRGTGLNEKLFF.

The rearrangement links TRBV24-1 to TRBJ2-3; tentative D call: TRBD1 (7 bases). V was cut by 0 bases and J by 6 bases, with 15 bases left in between. The CDR3 is made up of 16 amino acids. Germline V gene data show CDR1 as KGHDR and CDR2 as SFDVKD. The CDR3 bases are TGTGCCACCAGTGATTTGAACCAGGGGGGAGTTGATACGCAGTATTTT. Translated: CATSDLNQGGVDTQYF.

This chain uses TRBV12-3 or TRBV12-4 with TRBJ1-3, with D unresolved. The CDR3 sequence is 14 residues long. Trimming pared 6 bases from V and 4 bases from J, leaving 13 bases between. The CDR3 DNA reads as TGTGCCAGCAGGTTGGGCAGGTCGGGAAACACCATATATTTT. It yields the protein CASRLGRSGNTIYF.

This clonotype has at least ten counts. The genes are TRBV7-2 and TRBJ1-6; TRBD1 might be the D (6 bases). The germline CDR1 and CDR2 sequences are SGHTA and FQGNSA. The CDR3 runs to 14 residues. Trimming removed 5 bases at V and 9 bases at J, with 14 bases between. CDR3: CASSGTISSSPLHF. CDR3 nucleotides: TGTGCCAGCAGCGGGACAATCTCGAGTTCACCCCTCCACTTT.

This clonotype has a handful of counts. One end of the junction varies from germline; a read error may be responsible. The gene calls are TRBV10-3 and TRBJ1-1, with unresolved D. The CDR3 is 14 amino acids. CDR1 and CDR2 (germline): ENHRY, SYGVKD. The chain's CDR3 is CAISESKGNAEAFF. CDR3 nucleotide sequence: TGTGCCATCAGTGAGTCGAAAGGGAACGCTGAAGCTTTCTTT.